This T cell receptor beta chain appears in the sequencing data of a study of human T cells and chemical hapten exposure (dated by TCRdb to the early 2020s). Background on the whole study: For sensitization, 2% DPC in acetone was applied to a 2 cm by 2 cm area of upper inner arm skin. Patients additionally received weekly therapeutic DPC doses to the scalp throughout the roughly 25-week study period. Patch testing was done on the upper back using Finn chambers containing 0.01% DPC, and results were scored after 6 days according to International Contact Dermatitis Research Group standards. The mostly female patient cohort included alopecia areata with under or over 50% scalp involvement, alopecia totalis and alopecia universalis. The libraries were sequenced as a pool, and the TCR yield per sample differed mostly because of small variations in library volumes within the pool. This study followed changes in the peripheral blood TCR repertoire in vivo during primary and secondary sensitization of alopecia patients to the hapten diphenylcyclopropenone (DPC). Patient blood was sampled pre-sensitization (week 0) and at 2, 6 and about 24 weeks after DPC sensitization. Twenty-nine alopecia patients gave blood for TCR sequencing at one to four time points (pre-sensitization, 2, 6 and 24 weeks). Broad study findings and their caveats: All patients had alopecia, a presumed autoimmune disease, so their immune response might differ from that of healthy individuals. After repeated subsampling, the strength of the expansion versus patch-test correlation and the threshold at which it became significant changed. Expanded TCRs formed significantly more large CDR3 similarity clusters than pre-sensitization or healthy control sets, consistent with antigen-driven responses. The number of PT1 expanded TCRs positively correlated with patch test score, significant at thresholds 8, 16 and 32 but not 4. DPC sensitization did not change how many TCRs were above 1 in 1000 frequency, and no evidence was found of alterations in global repertoire structure.

Reading from cysteine to phenylalanine, the CDR3 counts 14 amino acids. The sequence is cut down to CDR3 DNA, 42 bases in frame from base 1. CDR1 and CDR2, looked up from the germline V gene, are LGHNA and YNFKEQ. Cut back by 0 bases and 7 bases, the V and J ends lie 12 bases apart. The sample's time point, from its label and the paper: patch test 3, about 24 weeks after DPC sensitization. The treatment or condition label, read with the paper, signifies: therapeutic diphenylcyclopropenone sensitization with weekly scalp DPC. At every patch-test visit, the blood draw took place before the patch test was put on. Patients were eligible if aged 18 to 70, diagnosed with alopecia and judged suitable for DPC therapy, and pregnant patients were excluded. Total RNA was isolated from unfractionated whole blood collected in Tempus Blood RNA tubes. Library generation was performed with RACE. These reads were obtained on a NextSeq 500. During library preparation, unique molecular identifiers were attached to individual cDNA molecules so that TCRs could be counted quantitatively and reproducibly. From each blood RNA sample, both TCR alpha and TCR beta chains were sequenced. In the source study's methods: The median number of TCRs per sample was over 85,000, ranging from about 20,000 to 750,000. V, J and CDR3 annotation of the TCR reads was performed with the Decombinator software suite. For the PS versus PT1 abundance plots, all samples were subsampled to the same number of TCRs (28,000). TCRs were defined as expanded if absent before sensitization and observed at least eight times at the 2-week time point. Using fastp trimming at Q25 and MiXCR clonotype assembly, TCRdb reanalyzed the public sequencing data and kept in-frame beta chains. Every distinct CDR3 protein forms one entry, paired with its most common genes and DNA. None of the V and J calls come from the authors' own analysis; TCRdb made them. The sample table holds about 160,000 distinct CDR3 sequences, of which roughly a quarter were seen once. Around 1.9% of the sample lies in the top ten.

On this clonotype: Its binding antigen is unknown. Nothing much larger sits one base from this clone, and base qualities are not available.

This material consisted of whole blood, taken in connection with sensitization to the hapten diphenylcyclopropenone (DPC). This receptor chain uses TRBV4-2 and TRBJ1-1; 5 matching bases give a weak D call of TRBD1. The TCR originated in a woman between 18 and 29 years old with alopecia areata. Some clones in this sample may be carry-over from other donors' samples. The CDR3 corresponds to CASSQDRMGLEAFF. The bases read TGTGCCAGCAGCCAAGACAGAATGGGGCTTGAAGCTTTCTTT.